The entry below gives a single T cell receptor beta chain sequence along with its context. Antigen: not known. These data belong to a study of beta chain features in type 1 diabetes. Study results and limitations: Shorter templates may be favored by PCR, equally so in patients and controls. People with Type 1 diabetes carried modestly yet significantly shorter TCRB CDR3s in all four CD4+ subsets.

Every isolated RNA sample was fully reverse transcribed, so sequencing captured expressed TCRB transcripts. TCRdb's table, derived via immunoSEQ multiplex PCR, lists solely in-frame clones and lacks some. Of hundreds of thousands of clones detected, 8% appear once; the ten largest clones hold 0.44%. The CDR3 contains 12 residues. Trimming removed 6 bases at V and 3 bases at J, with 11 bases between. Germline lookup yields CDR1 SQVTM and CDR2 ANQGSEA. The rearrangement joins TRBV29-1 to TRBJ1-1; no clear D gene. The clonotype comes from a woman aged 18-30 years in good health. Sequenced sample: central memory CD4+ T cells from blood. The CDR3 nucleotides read TGCAGCGTCAGGAACCGAGACACTGAAGCTTTCTTT. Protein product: CSVRNRDTEAFF.